This is a list of T cell receptor beta chains from one sample in a study of graft-versus-host responses after intestinal transplantation. TCRdb's copy holds only in-frame clones and misses some; the assay was immunoSEQ multiplex PCR. Here the sample spans under 100,000 clones, 90% being singletons. The specimen comprised PBMCs, sampled about 450 days after intestinal transplant. The receptors stem from a human patient who received an intestinal transplant, so some T cells may come from the graft donor. CDR3s include the opening cysteine and the closing phenylalanine or tryptophan. The D gene is left open where the match is weak. The size of a clone is reported for some rows only, either as once, few or many, or as a class for expanded clones.

- | TRBJ1-5 | TRBV18 | - | CASSSQANQPQHF | TGTGCCAGCTCATCCCAAGCCAATCAGCCCCAGCATTTT
- | TRBJ2-3 | TRBV7-3 | - | CASSLSHTDTQYF | TGTGCCAGCAGCTTAAGTCACACAGATACGCAGTATTTT
- | TRBJ2-7 | TRBV5-6 | - | CASSPGLGPREQYF | TGTGCCAGCAGCCCGGGGTTGGGACCCCGGGAGCAGTACTTC
- | TRBJ2-7 | TRBV6-1 | - | CASSRVDSYEQYF | TGTGCCAGCAGCCGCGTCGACAGCTACGAGCAGTACTTC
- | TRBJ1-1 | TRBV29-1 | - | CSSLRRGMNTEAFF | TGCAGCTCCCTGCGGCGGGGGATGAACACTGAAGCTTTCTTT
- | TRBJ1-2 | TRBV5-1 | - | CASSLEGNYGYTF | TGCGCCAGCAGCTTGGAGGGGAACTATGGCTACACCTTC
- | TRBJ1-1 | TRBV12-5 | - | CASSTGRATEAFF | TGTGCTAGTTCGACGGGCAGAGCCACTGAAGCTTTCTTT
- | TRBJ2-5 | TRBV5-1 | - | CASSPAGARETQYF | TGCGCCAGCAGCCCTGCGGGGGCCCGGGAGACCCAGTACTTC
- | TRBJ2-3 | TRBV7-6 | - | CASSLLAGSTDTQYF | TGTGCCAGCAGCTTACTGGCGGGGAGCACAGATACGCAGTATTTT
- | TRBJ1-1 | TRBV6-5 | TRBD1 | CASSYSGTGVLPFF | TGTGCCAGCAGTTACTCCGGGACAGGGGTGTTACCTTTCTTT
- | TRBJ2-1 | TRBV2 | TRBD2 | CASRIAGGSYNEQFF | TGTGCCAGCAGAATAGCGGGGGGTTCCTACAATGAGCAGTTCTTC
once | TRBJ2-7 | TRBV20-1 | - | CSARDLYEQYF | TGCAGTGCTAGAGATCTATACGAGCAGTACTTC
- | TRBJ1-2 | TRBV11-2 | TRBD1 | CASSSTGSLLYGYTF | TGTGCCAGCAGCTCGACAGGGAGTCTTCTCTATGGCTACACCTTC
- | TRBJ2-7 | TRBV6-6 | TRBD2 | CASREQRGGPYEQYF | TGTGCCAGCAGGGAACAGCGGGGGGGGCCCTACGAGCAGTACTTC
- | TRBJ1-5 | TRBV15 | TRBD1 | CATSRVGGQGGQPQHF | TGTGCCACCAGCAGAGTTGGTGGACAGGGAGGGCAGCCCCAGCATTTT
once | TRBJ1-1 | TRBV5-1 | - | CASSPPGGLDTEAFF | TGCGCCAGCAGCCCGCCAGGAGGGTTGGACACTGAAGCTTTCTTT
- | TRBJ2-7 | TRBV2 | - | CASSQGIRGRAYEQYF | TGTGCCAGCAGCCAAGGGATCAGGGGGAGGGCTTACGAGCAGTACTTC
- | TRBJ2-1 | TRBV18 | TRBD2 | CASSPLTGGNEQFF | TGTGCCAGCTCACCACTGACGGGGGGCAATGAGCAGTTCTTC
- | TRBJ2-7 | TRBV4-1 | - | CASSHPDNSYEQYF | TGCGCCAGCAGCCACCCCGACAATTCCTACGAGCAGTACTTC
- | TRBJ2-2 | TRBV7-9 | - | CASNPLVEPSAGELFF | TGTGCCAGCAACCCACTCGTGGAACCCTCAGCCGGGGAGCTGTTTTTT
- | TRBJ1-1 | TRBV7-9 | - | CASSPPPFDRMNTEAFF | TGTGCCAGCAGCCCCCCTCCCTTCGACAGGATGAACACTGAAGCTTTCTTT
- | TRBJ1-1 | TRBV9 | - | CASSVFDGAGAMNTEAFF | TGTGCCAGCAGCGTATTCGATGGGGCTGGTGCGATGAACACTGAAGCTTTCTTT
once | TRBJ1-1 | TRBV6-5 | TRBD1 | CASSYSGQGNTEAFF | TGTGCCAGCAGTTACTCCGGACAGGGAAACACTGAAGCTTTCTTT
- | TRBJ2-6 | TRBV6-5 | TRBD1 | CASRGTGTGANVLTF | TGTGCCAGCAGGGGGACAGGGACCGGGGCCAACGTCCTGACTTTC
- | TRBJ2-7 | TRBV10-1 | - | CASPRSPPLSRAYEQYF | TGCGCCAGCCCCCGAAGTCCCCCTCTAAGTAGGGCCTACGAGCAGTACTTC